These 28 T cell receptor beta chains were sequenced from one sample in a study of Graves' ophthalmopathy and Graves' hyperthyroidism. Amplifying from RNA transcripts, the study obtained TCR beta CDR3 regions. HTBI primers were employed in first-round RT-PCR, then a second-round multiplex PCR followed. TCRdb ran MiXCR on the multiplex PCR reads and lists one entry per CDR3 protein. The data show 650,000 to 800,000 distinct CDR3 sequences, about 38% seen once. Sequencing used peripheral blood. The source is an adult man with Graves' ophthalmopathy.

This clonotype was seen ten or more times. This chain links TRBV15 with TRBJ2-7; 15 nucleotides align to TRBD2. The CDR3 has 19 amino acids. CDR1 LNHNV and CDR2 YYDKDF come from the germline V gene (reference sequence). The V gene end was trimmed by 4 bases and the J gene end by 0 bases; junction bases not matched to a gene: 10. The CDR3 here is CATSTYPGLAGGGSYEQYF. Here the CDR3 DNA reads TGTGCCACCAGCACATATCCGGGACTAGCGGGAGGAGGCTCCTACGAGCAGTACTTC.

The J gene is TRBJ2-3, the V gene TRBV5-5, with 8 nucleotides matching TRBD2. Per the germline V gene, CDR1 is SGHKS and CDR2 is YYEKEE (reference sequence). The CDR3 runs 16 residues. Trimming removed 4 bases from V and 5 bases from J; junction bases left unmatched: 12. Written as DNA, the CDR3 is TGTGCCAGCAGCCCGTCGGGGGGGGGGTTAGGAGATACGCAGTATTTT. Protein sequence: CASSPSGGGLGDTQYF.

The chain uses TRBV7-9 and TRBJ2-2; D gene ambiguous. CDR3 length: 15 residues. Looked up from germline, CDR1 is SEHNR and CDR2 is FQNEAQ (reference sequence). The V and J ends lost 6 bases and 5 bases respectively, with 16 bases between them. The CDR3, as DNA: TGTGCCAGCAGTCACGCCGAGGCTCCGACCGGGGAGCTGTTTTTT. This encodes CASSHAEAPTGELFF.

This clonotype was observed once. CDR3: CSGTGRLETQYF. CDR3 nucleotides: TGCAGCGGGACAGGGAGGTTAGAGACCCAGTACTTC. This chain joins TRBV29-1 and TRBJ2-5; TRBD1 agrees at 8 bases. The length of the CDR3 is 12 residues. J gave up 4 bases and V 7 bases, and 5 bases lay outside the gene matches. Germline-derived CDR1 and CDR2 are SQVTM and ANQGSEA.

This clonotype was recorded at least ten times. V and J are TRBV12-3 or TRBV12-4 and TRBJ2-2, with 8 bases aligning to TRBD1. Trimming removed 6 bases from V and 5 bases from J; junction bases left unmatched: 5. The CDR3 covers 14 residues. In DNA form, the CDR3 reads TGTGCCAGCAGCCGGGACAGGCTTACCGGGGAGCTGTTTTTT. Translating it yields CASSRDRLTGELFF.

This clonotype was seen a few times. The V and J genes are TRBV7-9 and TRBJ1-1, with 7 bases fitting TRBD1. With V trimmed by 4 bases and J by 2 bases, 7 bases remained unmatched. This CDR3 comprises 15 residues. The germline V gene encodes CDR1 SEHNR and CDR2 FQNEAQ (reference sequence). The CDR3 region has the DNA TGTGCCAGCAGCTCCGACAGGGAGTTCAACACTGAAGCTTTCTTT. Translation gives CASSSDREFNTEAFF.

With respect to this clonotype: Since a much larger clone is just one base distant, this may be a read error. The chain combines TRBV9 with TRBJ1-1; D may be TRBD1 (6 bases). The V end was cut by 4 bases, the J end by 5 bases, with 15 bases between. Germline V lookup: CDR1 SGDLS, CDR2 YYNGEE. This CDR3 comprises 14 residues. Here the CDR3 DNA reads TGTGCCAGCAGCTCGCAGGGGATCTCTACTGAAGCTTTCTTT. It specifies CASSSQGISTEAFF. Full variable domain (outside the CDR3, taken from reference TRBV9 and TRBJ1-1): DSGVTQTPKHLITATGQRVTLRCSPRSGDLSVYWYQQSLDQGLQFLIQYYNGEERAKGNILERFSAQQFPDLHSELNLSSLELGDSALYFCASSSQGISTEAFFGQGTRLTVV.

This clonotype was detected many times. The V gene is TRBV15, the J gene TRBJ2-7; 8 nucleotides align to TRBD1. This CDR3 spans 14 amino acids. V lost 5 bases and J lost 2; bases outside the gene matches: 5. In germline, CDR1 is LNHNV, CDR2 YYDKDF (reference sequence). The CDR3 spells CATSPRTGTYEQYF. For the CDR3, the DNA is TGTGCCACCAGCCCCCGGACAGGGACCTACGAGCAGTACTTC.

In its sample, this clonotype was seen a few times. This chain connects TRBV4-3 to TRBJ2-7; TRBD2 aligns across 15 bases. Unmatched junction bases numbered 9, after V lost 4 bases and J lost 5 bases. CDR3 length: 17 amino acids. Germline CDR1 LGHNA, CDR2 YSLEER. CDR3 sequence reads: CASSPQTGLAGGHEQYF. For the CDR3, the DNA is TGCGCCAGCAGCCCACAAACGGGACTAGCGGGGGGCCACGAGCAGTACTTC.

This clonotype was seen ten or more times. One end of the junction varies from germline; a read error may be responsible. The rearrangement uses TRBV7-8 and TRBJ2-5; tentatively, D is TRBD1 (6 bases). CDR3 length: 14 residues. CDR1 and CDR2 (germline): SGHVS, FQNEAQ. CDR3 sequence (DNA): TGTGCCAGCAGCCAATTTTCCCGTGGGGGCCCCCAGGGCTTC. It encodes CASSQFSRGGPQGF.

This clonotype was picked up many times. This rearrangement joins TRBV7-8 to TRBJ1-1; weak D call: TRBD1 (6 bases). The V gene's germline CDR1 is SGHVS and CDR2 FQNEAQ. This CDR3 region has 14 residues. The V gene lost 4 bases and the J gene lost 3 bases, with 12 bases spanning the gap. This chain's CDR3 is CASSWNTGYTEAFF. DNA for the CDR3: TGTGCCAGCAGCTGGAACACAGGGTACACTGAAGCTTTCTTT.

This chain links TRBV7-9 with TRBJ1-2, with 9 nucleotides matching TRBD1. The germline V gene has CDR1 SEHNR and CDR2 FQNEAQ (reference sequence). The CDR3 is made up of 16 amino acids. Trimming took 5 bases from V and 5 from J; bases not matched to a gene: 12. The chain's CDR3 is CASSRSRDRADYGYTF. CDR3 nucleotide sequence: TGTGCCAGCAGCCGGTCCCGGGACAGGGCAGATTATGGCTACACCTTC.

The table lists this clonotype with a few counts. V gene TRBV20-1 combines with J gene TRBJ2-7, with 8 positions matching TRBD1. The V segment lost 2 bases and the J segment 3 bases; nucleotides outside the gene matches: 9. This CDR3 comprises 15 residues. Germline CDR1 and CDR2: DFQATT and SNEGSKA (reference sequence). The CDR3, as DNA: TGCAGTGCTAGAACTATCCGGGGACAGGACTACGAGCAGTACTTC. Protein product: CSARTIRGQDYEQYF.

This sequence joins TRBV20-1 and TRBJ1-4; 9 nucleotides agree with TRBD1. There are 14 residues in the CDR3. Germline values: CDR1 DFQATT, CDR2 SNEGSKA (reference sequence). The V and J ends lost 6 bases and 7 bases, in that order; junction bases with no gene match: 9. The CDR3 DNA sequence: TGCAGTGCCCCGGGACAGGGTAGCACTGAAAAACTGTTTTTT. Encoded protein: CSAPGQGSTEKLFF.

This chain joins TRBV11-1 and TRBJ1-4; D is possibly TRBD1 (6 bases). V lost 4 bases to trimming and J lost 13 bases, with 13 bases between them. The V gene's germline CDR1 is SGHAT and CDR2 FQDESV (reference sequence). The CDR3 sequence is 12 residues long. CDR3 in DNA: TGTGCCAGCAGCTCCGGGACACGGGGACTGTTTTTT. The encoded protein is CASSSGTRGLFF.

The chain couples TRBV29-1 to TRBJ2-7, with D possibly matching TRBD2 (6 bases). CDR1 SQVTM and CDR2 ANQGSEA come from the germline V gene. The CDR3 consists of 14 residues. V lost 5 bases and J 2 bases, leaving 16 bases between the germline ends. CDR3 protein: CSVQRGTPAYEQYF. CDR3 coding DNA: TGCAGCGTTCAACGGGGGACGCCGGCCTACGAGCAGTACTTC.

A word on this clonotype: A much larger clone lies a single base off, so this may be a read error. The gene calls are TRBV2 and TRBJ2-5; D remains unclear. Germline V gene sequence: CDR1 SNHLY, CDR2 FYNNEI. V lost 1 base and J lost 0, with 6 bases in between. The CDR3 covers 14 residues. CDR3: CASSEEEDQETQYF. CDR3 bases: TGTGCCAGCAGTGAAGAAGAGGACCAAGAGACCCAGTACTTC.

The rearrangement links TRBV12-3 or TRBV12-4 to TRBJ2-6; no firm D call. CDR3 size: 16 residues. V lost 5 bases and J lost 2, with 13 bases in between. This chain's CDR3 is CASSRVTVTGANVLTF. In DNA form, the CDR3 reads TGTGCCAGCAGTCGGGTGACGGTTACTGGGGCCAACGTCCTGACTTTC.

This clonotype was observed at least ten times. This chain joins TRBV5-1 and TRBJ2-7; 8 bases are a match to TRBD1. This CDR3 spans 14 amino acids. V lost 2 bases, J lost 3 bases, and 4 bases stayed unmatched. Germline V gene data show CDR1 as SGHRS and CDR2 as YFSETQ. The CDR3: CASSFRTGNYEQYF. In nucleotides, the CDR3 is TGCGCCAGCAGCTTCAGGACAGGGAACTACGAGCAGTACTTC.

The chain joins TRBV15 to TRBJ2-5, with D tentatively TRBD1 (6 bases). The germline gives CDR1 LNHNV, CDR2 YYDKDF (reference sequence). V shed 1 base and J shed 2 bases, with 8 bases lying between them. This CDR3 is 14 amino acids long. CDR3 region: CATSRGQVQETQYF. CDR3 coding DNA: TGTGCCACCAGCAGAGGACAGGTACAAGAGACCCAGTACTTC.

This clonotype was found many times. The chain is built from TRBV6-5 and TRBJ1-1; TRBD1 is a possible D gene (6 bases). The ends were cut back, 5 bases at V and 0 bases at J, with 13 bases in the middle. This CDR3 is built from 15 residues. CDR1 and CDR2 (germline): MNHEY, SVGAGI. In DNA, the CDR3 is TGTGCCAGCAGTAGCCAGGGGAGGATGAACACTGAAGCTTTCTTT. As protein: CASSSQGRMNTEAFF.

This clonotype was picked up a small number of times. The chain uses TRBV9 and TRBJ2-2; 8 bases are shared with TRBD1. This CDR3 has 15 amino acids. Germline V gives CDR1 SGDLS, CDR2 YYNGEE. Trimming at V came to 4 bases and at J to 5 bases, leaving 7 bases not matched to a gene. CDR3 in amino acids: CASSKWTGWTGELFF. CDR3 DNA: TGTGCCAGCAGCAAATGGACAGGGTGGACCGGGGAGCTGTTTTTT. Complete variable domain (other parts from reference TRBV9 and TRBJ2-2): DSGVTQTPKHLITATGQRVTLRCSPRSGDLSVYWYQQSLDQGLQFLIQYYNGEERAKGNILERFSAQQFPDLHSELNLSSLELGDSALYFCASSKWTGWTGELFFGEGSRLTVL.

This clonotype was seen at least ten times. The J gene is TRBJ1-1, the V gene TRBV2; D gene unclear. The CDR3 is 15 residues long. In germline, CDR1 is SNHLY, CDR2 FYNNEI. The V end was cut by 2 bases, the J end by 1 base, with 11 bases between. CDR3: CASSEIWGSNTEAFF. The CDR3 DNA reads TGTGCCAGCAGTGAAATCTGGGGTTCGAACACTGAAGCTTTCTTT. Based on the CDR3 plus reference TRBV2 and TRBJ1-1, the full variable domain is EPEVTQTPSHQVTQMGQEVILRCVPISNHLYFYWYRQILGQKVEFLVSFYNNEISEKSEIFDDQFSVERPDGSNFTLKIRSTKLEDSAMYFCASSEIWGSNTEAFFGQGTRLTVV.

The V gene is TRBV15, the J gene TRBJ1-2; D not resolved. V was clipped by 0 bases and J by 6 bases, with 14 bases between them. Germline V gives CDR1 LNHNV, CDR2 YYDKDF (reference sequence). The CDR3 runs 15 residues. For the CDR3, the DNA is TGTGCCACCAGCAGAGATGCTCGGACCCGGAATGGCTACACCTTC. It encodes CATSRDARTRNGYTF.

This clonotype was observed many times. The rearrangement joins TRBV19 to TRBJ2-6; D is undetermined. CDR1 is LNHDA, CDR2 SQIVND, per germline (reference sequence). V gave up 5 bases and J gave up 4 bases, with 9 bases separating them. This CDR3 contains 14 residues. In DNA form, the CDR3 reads TGTGCCAGTAGTGGTTCCCCAGGGGCCAACGTCCTGACTTTC. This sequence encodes CASSGSPGANVLTF.

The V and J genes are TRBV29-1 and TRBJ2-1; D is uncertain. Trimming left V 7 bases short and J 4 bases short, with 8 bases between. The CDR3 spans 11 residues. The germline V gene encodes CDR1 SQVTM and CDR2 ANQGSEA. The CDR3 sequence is CSEEVYNEQFF. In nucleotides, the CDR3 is TGCAGCGAAGAAGTTTACAATGAGCAGTTCTTC.

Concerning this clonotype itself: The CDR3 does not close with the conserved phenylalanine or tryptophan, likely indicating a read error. The CDR3 nucleotides read TGTGCCAGCAGCTCCAAACCCGGACAGAACTATGGCTACACCTCC. Protein product: CASSSKPGQNYGYTS. This sequence joins TRBV7-9 and TRBJ1-2; tentative D call: TRBD1 (6 bases). V shed 4 bases and J shed 2 bases, with 14 bases lying between them. In germline, CDR1 is SEHNR, CDR2 FQNEAQ (reference sequence). This CDR3 comprises 15 residues.

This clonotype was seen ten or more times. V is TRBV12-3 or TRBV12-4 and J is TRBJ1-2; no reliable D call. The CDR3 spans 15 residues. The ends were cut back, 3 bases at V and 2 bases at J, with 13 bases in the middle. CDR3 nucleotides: TGTGCCAGCAGTTTGAACGGACGAGGAAACTATGGCTACACCTTC. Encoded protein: CASSLNGRGNYGYTF.